This T cell receptor (beta chain) was captured in a study of CD8 T cells in ankylosing spondylitis. The authors made TCR beta libraries by quantitative 5'-RACE with molecular barcodes. Each CDR3 protein is one row after TCRdb ran MiXCR on the 5' RACE reads. Of over 30,000 distinct CDR3 sequences in the sample, 13% were seen once. Study-wide results and caveats: Disease-linked clones had a CD8+ phenotype and relatively low frequency in peripheral blood.

The CDR3 spans 12 residues. Trimming left V 3 bases short and J 3 bases short, with 8 bases between. Per the germline V gene, CDR1 is DFQATT and CDR2 is SNEGSKA (reference sequence). This clonotype was counted many times. Its antigen is undetermined. The V gene is TRBV20-1, the J gene TRBJ1-1; TRBD1 might be the D (5 bases). The sequence was obtained from a male donor with ankylosing spondylitis. Material: synovial fluid, either unsorted or a sorted T cell fraction (not recorded which). CDR3 region: CSAREQDTEAFF. The CDR3, as DNA: TGCAGTGCTAGGGAACAGGACACTGAAGCTTTCTTT.